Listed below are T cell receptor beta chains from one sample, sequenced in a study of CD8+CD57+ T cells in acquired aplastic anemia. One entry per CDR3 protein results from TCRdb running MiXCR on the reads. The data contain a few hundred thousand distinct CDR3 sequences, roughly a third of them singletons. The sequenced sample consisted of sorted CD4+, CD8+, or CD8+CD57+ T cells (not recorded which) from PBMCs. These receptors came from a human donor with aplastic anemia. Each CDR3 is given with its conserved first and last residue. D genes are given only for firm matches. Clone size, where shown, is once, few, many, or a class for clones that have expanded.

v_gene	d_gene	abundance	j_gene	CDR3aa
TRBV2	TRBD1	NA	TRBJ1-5	CASRLRDSSNQPQHF
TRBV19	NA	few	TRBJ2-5	CASSEQEAQYF
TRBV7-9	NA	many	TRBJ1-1	CASSRGGEAFF
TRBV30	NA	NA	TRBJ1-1	CACRTPNTEAFF
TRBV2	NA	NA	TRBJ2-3	CASSLYGSRVGYF
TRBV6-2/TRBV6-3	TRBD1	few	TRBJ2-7	CASSHRTGNSYEQYF
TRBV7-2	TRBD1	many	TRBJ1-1	CASSKGQGSTEAFF
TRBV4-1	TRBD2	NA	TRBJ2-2	CASSQDILAGYGTGELFF
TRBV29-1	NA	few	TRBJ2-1	CSALASSYNEQFF
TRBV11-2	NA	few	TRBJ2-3	CASSLNLGLKFTDTQYF
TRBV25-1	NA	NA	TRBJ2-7	CASSRELAYEQYF
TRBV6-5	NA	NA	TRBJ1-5	CASSYSRDTYQPQHF
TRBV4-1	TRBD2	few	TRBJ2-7	CASSQRAGGPSYEQYF
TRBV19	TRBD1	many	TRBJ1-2	CASSIGDSSDYGYTF
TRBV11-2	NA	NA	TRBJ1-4	CASSLGWGTRDEKLFF
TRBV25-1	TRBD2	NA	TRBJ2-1	CASRTSGGQNNEQFF
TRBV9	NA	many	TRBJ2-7	CASSDLRNEQYF
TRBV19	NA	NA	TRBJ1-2	CASSMDGTNYGYTF
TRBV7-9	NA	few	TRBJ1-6	CASSSRGDNNSPLHF
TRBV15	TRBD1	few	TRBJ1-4	CATSSGTGDNEKLFF
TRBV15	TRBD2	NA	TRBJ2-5	CATSSKGLAGTETQYF
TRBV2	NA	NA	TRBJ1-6	CASSTARTPLHF
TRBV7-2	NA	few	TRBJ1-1	CASSPLGLLNTEAFF
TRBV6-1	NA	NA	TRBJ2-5	CASSDDQTGLRYF
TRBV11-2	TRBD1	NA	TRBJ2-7	CASRTGALGRYEQYF
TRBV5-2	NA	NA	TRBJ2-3	CASNFRDGSTDTQYF
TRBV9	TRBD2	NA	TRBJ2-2	CASSVVIAGGELFF
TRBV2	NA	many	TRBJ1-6	CASSEDRAINSPLHF
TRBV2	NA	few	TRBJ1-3	CASRLTGVSGNTIYF
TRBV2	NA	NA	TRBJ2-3	CASSMTVHTDTQYF
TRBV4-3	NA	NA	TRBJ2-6	CASSQDRVVGANVLTF
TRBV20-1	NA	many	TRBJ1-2	CSASLADNYGYTF
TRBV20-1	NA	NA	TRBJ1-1	CSTPGPNKNTEAFF
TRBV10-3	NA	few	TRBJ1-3	CASSQGLSPSGNTIYF